This T cell receptor beta chain was identified during a study of OX40 agonist ivuxolimab in advanced cancers. Findings and limits, study-wide: There were, on average, more expanded clones in CD8+ T cells than in CD4+.

Trimming left V 2 bases short and J 2 bases short, with 10 bases between. Germline CDR1 reads MNHEY; CDR2 reads SMNVEV (reference sequence). The CDR3 has 14 amino acids. Of note for this clone: Its antigen is unknown.

Sequenced by immunoSEQ multiplex PCR; TCRdb stores in-frame clones only, minus some. In the table there are 45,000 to 55,000 clones, 94% of which are singletons. This TCR came from an adult with an advanced solid tumor such as melanoma, head and neck, liver or kidney cancer. The specimen comprised CD4+ or CD8+ T cells sorted from blood, sampled in a trial of the OX40 agonist ivuxolimab. J is TRBJ2-7 and V is TRBV27; D is perhaps TRBD1 (5 bases). This chain's CDR3 is CASSLRTRPYEQYF. The CDR3 coding sequence is TGTGCCAGCAGTTTAAGGACAAGACCCTACGAGCAGTACTTC.